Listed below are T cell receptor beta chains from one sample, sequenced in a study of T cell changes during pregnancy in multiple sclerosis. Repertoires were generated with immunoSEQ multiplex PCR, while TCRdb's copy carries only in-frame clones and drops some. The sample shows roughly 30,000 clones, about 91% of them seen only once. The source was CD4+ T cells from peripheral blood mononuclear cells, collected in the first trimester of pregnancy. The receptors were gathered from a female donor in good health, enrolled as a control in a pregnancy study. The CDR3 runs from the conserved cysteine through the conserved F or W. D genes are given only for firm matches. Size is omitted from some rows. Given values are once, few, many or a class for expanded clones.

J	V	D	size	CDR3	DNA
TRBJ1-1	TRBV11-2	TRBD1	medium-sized	CASSRDRGQAFF	TGTGCCAGCAGCAGGGACAGGGGCCAAGCTTTCTTT
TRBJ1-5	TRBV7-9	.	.	CASSLNGYEGNSNQPQHF	TGTGCCAGCAGCTTAAACGGTTATGAGGGTAATAGCAATCAGCCCCAGCATTTT
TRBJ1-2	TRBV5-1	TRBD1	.	CVSSPAGQGSYTF	TGCGTCAGCAGCCCCGCGGGACAGGGGAGCTACACCTTC
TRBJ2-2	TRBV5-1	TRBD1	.	CASSFQGVRTGELFF	TGCGCCAGCAGCTTCCAGGGGGTGAGAACCGGGGAGCTGTTTTTT
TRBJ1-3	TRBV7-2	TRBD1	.	CASSLDRGGNTIYF	TGTGCCAGCAGCCTAGACAGGGGTGGAAACACCATATATTTT
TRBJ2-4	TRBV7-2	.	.	CASSLEAGSGQDF	TGTGCCAGCAGCTTAGAAGCGGGCTCAGGGCAGGACTTC
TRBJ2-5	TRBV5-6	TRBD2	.	CASSLRERGYRETQYF	TGTGCCAGCAGCTTGAGAGAGCGGGGGTATAGGGAGACCCAGTACTTC
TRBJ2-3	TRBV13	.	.	CASSSRGGRTDTQYF	TGTGCCAGCAGCTCGAGGGGGGGCCGCACAGATACGCAGTATTTT
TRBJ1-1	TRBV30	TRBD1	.	CAWSVWAGGKHTEAFF	TGTGCCTGGAGTGTATGGGCAGGGGGTAAGCACACTGAAGCTTTCTTT
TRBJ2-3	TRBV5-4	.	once	CASSLDRISTDTQYF	TGTGCCAGCAGCTTGGATAGAATAAGCACAGATACGCAGTATTTT
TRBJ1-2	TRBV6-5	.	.	CASRVQGERGYTF	TGTGCCAGCAGGGTACAGGGTGAAAGGGGCTACACCTTC
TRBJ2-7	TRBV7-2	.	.	CASSLSSQASSEQYF	TGTGCCAGCAGCTTAAGTTCGCAGGCTAGCTCCGAGCAGTACTTC
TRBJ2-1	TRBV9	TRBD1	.	CASSVDHGQVLGYLYNVNEQFF	TGTGCCAGCAGCGTAGATCACGGACAGGTATTGGGCTACCTCTACAACGTCAATGAGCAGTTCTTC
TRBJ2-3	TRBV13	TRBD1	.	CASSSFSGQGWTDTQYF	TGTGCCAGCAGCTCTTTTTCGGGACAGGGGTGGACAGATACGCAGTATTTT
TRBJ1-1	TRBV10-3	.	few	CAIRTTGNTEAFF	TGTGCCATCAGGACGACAGGCAACACTGAAGCTTTCTTT
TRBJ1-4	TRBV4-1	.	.	CASSQSGRGEGKLFF	TGCGCCAGCAGCCAAAGCGGCAGGGGCGAAGGAAAACTGTTTTTT
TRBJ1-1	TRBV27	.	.	CASKKLGQGMSEAFF	TGTGCCAGCAAGAAACTGGGGCAGGGGATGAGTGAAGCTTTCTTT
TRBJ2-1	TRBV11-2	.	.	CASSTRQAGEQFF	TGTGCCAGCAGCACCCGACAGGCTGGTGAGCAGTTCTTC
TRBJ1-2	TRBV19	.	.	CASSIDREGRYTF	TGTGCCAGTAGTATAGATCGAGAGGGCCGCTACACCTTC
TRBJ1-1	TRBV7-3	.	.	CASSSRGETGLTNTEAFF	TGTGCCAGCAGCTCGCGGGGCGAGACCGGACTTACGAACACTGAAGCTTTCTTT
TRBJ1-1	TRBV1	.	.	CTSSQGTGMNTEAFF	TGCACCAGCAGCCAAGGGACAGGCATGAACACTGAAGCTTTCTTT
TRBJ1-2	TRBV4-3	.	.	CASSQDRWGRYGYTF	TGCGCCAGCAGCCAAGATCGGTGGGGCAGGTATGGCTACACCTTC
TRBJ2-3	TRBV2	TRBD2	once	CASSPKGLVEDTQYF	TGTGCCAGCAGTCCAAAGGGACTAGTCGAGGATACGCAGTATTTT
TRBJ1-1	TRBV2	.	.	CASSWGDLNTEAFF	TGTGCCAGCAGTTGGGGGGACTTGAACACTGAAGCTTTCTTT
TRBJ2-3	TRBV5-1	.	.	CASSLAQGTDTQYF	TGCGCCAGCAGCTTAGCACAGGGTACAGATACGCAGTATTTT
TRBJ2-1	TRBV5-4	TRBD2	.	CASSLESGGYNEQFF	TGTGCCAGCAGCTTGGAAAGCGGGGGTTACAATGAGCAGTTCTTC
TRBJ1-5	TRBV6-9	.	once	CASSYSSALSNQPQHF	TGTGCCAGCAGTTATTCATCAGCGCTTAGCAATCAGCCCCAGCATTTT
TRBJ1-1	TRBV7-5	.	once	CARSSFPGTGMNTEAFF	TGTGCCAGAAGCTCCTTCCCGGGGACAGGTATGAACACTGAAGCTTTCTTT
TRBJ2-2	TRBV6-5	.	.	CASSYSSWVRNGELFF	TGTGCCAGCAGTTACTCGAGCTGGGTCAGGAACGGGGAGCTGTTTTTT
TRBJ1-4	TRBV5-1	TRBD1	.	CASSFGQGGGNEKLFF	TGCGCCAGCAGCTTTGGACAGGGGGGGGGTAATGAAAAACTGTTTTTT
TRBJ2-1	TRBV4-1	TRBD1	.	CASSSQGAFEQFF	TGCGCCAGCAGCTCCCAGGGGGCATTTGAGCAGTTCTTC
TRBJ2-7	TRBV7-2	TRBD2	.	CASSLVGLAGGPSEQYF	TGTGCCAGCAGCTTAGTGGGCTTAGCGGGGGGGCCGTCCGAGCAGTACTTC
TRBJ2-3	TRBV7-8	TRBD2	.	CASSLIAGVTDTQYF	TGTGCCAGCAGCTTAATAGCGGGGGTCACAGATACGCAGTATTTT
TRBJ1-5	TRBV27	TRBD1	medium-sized	CASSLGTGGNQPQHF	TGTGCCAGCAGTTTAGGGACAGGGGGGAATCAGCCCCAGCATTTT
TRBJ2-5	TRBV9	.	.	CASSAGNLGGQETQYF	TGTGCCAGCAGCGCGGGAAACCTGGGTGGCCAAGAGACCCAGTACTTC
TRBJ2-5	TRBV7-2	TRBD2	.	CASSLRSGGLQETQYF	TGTGCCAGCAGCCTCCGGAGCGGGGGGCTCCAAGAGACCCAGTACTTC
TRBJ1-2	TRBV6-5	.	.	CASSKSGTAEGYTF	TGTGCCAGCAGCAAATCCGGGACTGCCGAAGGCTACACCTTC
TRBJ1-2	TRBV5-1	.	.	CASRGGLPGYTF	TGCGCCAGCAGGGGGGGGCTTCCTGGCTACACCTTC
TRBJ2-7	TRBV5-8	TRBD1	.	CASRLSTGVYEQYF	TGTGCCAGCCGCCTTTCGACAGGGGTTTACGAGCAGTACTTC
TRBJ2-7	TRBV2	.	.	CASSASGDEQYF	TGTGCCAGCAGTGCGTCCGGGGACGAGCAGTACTTC
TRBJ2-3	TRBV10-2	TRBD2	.	CASSKGLAGSTDTQYF	TGCGCCAGCAGCAAGGGACTAGCGGGATCCACAGATACGCAGTATTTT
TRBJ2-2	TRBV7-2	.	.	CASTASGGNTGELFF	TGTGCCAGCACCGCATCGGGGGGCAACACCGGGGAGCTGTTTTTT
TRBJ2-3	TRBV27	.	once	CASKIARVTDTQYF	TGTGCCAGCAAAATAGCAAGAGTCACAGATACGCAGTATTTT
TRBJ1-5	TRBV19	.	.	CASSSDWSNRDNQPQHF	TGTGCCAGTAGTAGTGATTGGAGCAACCGTGACAATCAGCCCCAGCATTTT
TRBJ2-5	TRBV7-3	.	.	CASSFLGGPRETQYF	TGTGCCAGCAGCTTCCTCGGGGGTCCCCGAGAGACCCAGTACTTC
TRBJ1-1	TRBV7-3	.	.	CASSPQGVKNTEAFF	TGTGCCAGCAGCCCCCAAGGGGTAAAGAACACTGAAGCTTTCTTT
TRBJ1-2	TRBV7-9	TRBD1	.	CASSYLRDRGFGYTF	TGTGCCAGCAGCTACCTCCGGGACAGGGGTTTTGGTTACACCTTC
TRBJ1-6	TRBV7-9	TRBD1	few	CASSLAGDRNSPLHF	TGTGCCAGCAGCTTAGCGGGGGACAGGAATTCACCCCTCCACTTT
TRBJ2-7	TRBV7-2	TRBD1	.	CASSLPATGGWDEQYF	TGTGCCAGCAGCCTTCCTGCGACAGGGGGTTGGGACGAGCAGTACTTC
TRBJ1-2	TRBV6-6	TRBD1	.	CASLIQGVDYGYTF	TGTGCCAGCCTAATCCAGGGGGTAGACTATGGCTACACCTTC
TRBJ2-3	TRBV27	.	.	CASSRAGVTDTQYF	TGTGCCAGCAGCCGAGCGGGCGTGACAGATACGCAGTATTTT
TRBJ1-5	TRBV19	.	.	CASTVLGNQPQHF	TGTGCCAGTACGGTACTTGGCAATCAGCCCCAGCATTTT